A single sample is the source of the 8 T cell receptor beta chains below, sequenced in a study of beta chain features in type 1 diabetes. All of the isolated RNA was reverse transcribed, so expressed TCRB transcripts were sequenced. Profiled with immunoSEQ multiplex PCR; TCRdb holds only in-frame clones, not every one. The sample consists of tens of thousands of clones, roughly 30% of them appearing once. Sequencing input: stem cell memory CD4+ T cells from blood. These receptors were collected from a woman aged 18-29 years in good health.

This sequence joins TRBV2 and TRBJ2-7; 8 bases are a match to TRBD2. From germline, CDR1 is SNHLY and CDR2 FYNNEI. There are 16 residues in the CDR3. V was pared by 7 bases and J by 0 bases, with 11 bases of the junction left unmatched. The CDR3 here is CASTKNLLADSYEQYF. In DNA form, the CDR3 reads TGTGCCAGCACCAAAAATCTACTAGCGGACTCCTACGAGCAGTACTTC.

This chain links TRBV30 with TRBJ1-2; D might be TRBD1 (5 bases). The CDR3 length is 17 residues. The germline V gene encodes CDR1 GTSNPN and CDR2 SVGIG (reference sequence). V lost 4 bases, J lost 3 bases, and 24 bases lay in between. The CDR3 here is CAWKVGQPFFSDYGYTF. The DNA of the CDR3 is TGTGCCTGGAAGGTTGGACAACCCTTCTTCTCTGACTATGGCTACACCTTC.

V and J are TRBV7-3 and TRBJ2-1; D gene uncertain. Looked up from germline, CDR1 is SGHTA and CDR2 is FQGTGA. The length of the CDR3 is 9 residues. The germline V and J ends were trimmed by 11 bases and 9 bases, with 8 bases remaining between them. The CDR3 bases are TGTGCCCTAAATCGTGAGCAGTTCTTC. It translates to CALNREQFF.

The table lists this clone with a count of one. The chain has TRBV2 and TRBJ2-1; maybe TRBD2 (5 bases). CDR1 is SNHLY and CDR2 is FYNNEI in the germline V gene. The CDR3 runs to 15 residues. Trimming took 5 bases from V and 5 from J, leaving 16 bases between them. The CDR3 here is CASSPRSGDHNEQFF. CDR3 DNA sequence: TGTGCCAGCAGTCCGAGGAGCGGTGACCACAATGAGCAGTTCTTC.

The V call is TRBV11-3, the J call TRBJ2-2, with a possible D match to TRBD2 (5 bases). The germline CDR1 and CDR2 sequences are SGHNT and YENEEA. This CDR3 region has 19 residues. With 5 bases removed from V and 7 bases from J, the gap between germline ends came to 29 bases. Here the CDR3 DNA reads TGTGCCAGCAGCCCCACCCTCACACGGGGTATCCCAGTCCGCGGGGAGCTGTTTTTT. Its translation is CASSPTLTRGIPVRGELFF. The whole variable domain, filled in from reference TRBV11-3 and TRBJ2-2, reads EAGVVQSPRYKIIEKKQPVAFWCNPISGHNTLYWYLQNLGQGPELLIRYENEEAVDDSQLPKDRFSAERLKGVDSTLKIQPAELGDSAVYLCASSPTLTRGIPVRGELFFGEGSRLTVL.

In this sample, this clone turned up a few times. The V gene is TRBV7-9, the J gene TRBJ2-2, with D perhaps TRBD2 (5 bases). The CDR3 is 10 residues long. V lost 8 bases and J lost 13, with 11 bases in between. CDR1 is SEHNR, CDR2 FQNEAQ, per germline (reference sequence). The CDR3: CASREGWLFF. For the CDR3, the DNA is TGTGCCAGCCGCGAGGGATGGCTGTTTTTT.

Here the CDR3 reads CASSSRLARIETQYF. In nucleotides, the CDR3 is TGTGCCAGCAGTTCCCGACTAGCGAGGATAGAGACCCAGTACTTC. The chain has TRBV28 and TRBJ2-5, with 8 bases that match TRBD2. Per germline, CDR1 MDHEN and CDR2 SYDVKM. CDR3 size: 15 residues. V lost 4 bases and J lost 4; bases outside the gene matches: 8. The variable domain in full, with the rest retrieved from reference TRBV28 and TRBJ2-5, is DVKVTQSSRYLVKRTGEKVFLECVQDMDHENMFWYRQDPGLGLRLIYFSYDVKMKEKGDIPEGYSVSREKKERFSLILESASTNQTSMYLCASSSRLARIETQYFGPGTRLLVL.

In nucleotides, the CDR3 is TGTGCCAGCAGCCAGACTAGCGGACCTACATGGTATACGCAGTATTTT. Translating it yields CASSQTSGPTWYTQYF. The rearrangement uses TRBV7-2 and TRBJ2-3; 9 bases match TRBD2. Germline lookup yields CDR1 SGHTA and CDR2 FQGNSA. Losses at the gene ends were 5 bases for V and 7 bases for J; bases not matched to a gene: 13. The CDR3 contains 16 residues.